The next 5 T cell receptor beta chains were all read from a single sample in a study of T cell clonality in common variable immunodeficiency. The table came from immunoSEQ multiplex PCR; TCRdb's copy has only in-frame clones and leaves some out. This sample comprises some 30,000 clones, none seen once only. Sequenced material: peripheral blood mononuclear cells. These receptors were collected from a person between 18 and 70 years old in good health.

This clone was seen many times. The CDR3 is cut off 3 residues early in the read; its end comes from the germline J gene. V usage is TRBV5-5 and J usage is TRBJ1-2; 9 bases agree with TRBD1. Losses at the gene ends were 4 bases for V and 1 base for J; bases not matched to a gene: 5. The CDR3 is 15 residues long. Germline loops: CDR1 SGHKS, CDR2 YYEKEE (reference sequence). The covered CDR3 bases are TGTGCCAGCAGCCCATGGACAGGGGATAACTATGGC. Translation gives CASSPWTGDNYG. The full CDR3 protein reads CASSPWTGDNYGYTF.

This clone showed up many times. Read coverage stops 3 residues before the CDR3 terminus; the germline J gene supplies the remainder. The gene calls are TRBV2 and TRBJ2-3, with 7 bases lining up with TRBD1. Germline V lookup: CDR1 SNHLY, CDR2 FYNNEI. The CDR3 length is 14 residues. Trimming took 5 bases from V and 2 from J; bases not matched to a gene: 4. The CDR3 here is CASSRGQSTDTQYF. The CDR3 DNA, read in part, is TGTGCCAGCAGTAGGGGACAGTCCACAGATACG.

This clone was seen repeatedly, ten times or more. The sequence runs out 3 residues before the end of the CDR3; the remainder is reconstructed from the germline J gene. The chain is built from TRBV28 and TRBJ2-1, with 11 bases fitting TRBD2. V shed 2 bases, J shed 4 bases, and the junction held 4 bases outside the gene matches. The CDR3 consists of 16 residues. Germline assignment: CDR1 MDHEN and CDR2 SYDVKM. The CDR3 loop is CASSLPTSGDYNEQFF. CDR3 bases read: TGTGCCAGCAGTTTACCGACTAGCGGGGATTACAATGAG.

This clone came up many times. The read terminates 3 residues before the CDR3 end, so the remaining end is supplied by the germline J gene. The chain has TRBV30 and TRBJ1-1; D gene ambiguous. The CDR3 has 14 amino acids. The V and J ends lost 5 bases and 4 bases respectively, with 17 bases between them. In germline, CDR1 is GTSNPN, CDR2 SVGIG (reference sequence). Here the CDR3 reads CAWEEGGAGTEAFF. The CDR3 bases that were read are TGTGCCTGGGAAGAGGGTGGCGCGGGCACTGAA.

This clone occurred many times. The CDR3 region is CAWSRGERDTQYF. Partial CDR3 DNA: TGTGCCTGGAGCCGGGGGGAAAGGGATACG. The V call is TRBV30, the J call TRBJ2-3, with TRBD2 identical over 7 bases. The read ends 3 residues before the CDR3 terminus; that terminus is restored from the germline J gene. The ends lost 3 bases at V and 6 bases at J; junction bases unmatched: 6. CDR1 is GTSNPN, CDR2 SVGIG, per germline (reference sequence). The CDR3 loop spans 13 amino acids.